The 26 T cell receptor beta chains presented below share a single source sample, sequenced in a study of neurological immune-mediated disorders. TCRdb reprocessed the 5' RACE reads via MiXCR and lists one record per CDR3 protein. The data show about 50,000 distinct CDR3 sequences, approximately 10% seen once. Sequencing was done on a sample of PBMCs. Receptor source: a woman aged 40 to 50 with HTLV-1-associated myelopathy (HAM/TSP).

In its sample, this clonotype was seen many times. The CDR3 DNA sequence: TGCAGCGTGCCCGCGAGGAGCTCCTATAATTCACCCCTCCACTTT. Translating it yields CSVPARSSYNSPLHF. The chain employs TRBV29-1 and TRBJ1-6, with D uncertain. V was pared by 6 bases and J by 0 bases, with 12 bases between. This CDR3 spans 15 amino acids. Looked up from germline, CDR1 is SQVTM and CDR2 is ANQGSEA.

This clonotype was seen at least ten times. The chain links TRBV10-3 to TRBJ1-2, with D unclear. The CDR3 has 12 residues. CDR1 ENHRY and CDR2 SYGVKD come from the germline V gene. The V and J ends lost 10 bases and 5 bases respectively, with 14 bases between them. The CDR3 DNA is TGTGCCAGCCTTGGAGATAGTTATGGCTACACCTTC. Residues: CASLGDSYGYTF.

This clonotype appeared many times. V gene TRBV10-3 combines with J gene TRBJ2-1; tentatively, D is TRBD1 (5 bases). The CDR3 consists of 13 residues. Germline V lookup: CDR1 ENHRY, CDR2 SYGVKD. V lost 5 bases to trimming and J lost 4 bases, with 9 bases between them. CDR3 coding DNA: TGTGCCATCAGTCTGCAGGGATACAATGAGCAGTTCTTC. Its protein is CAISLQGYNEQFF.

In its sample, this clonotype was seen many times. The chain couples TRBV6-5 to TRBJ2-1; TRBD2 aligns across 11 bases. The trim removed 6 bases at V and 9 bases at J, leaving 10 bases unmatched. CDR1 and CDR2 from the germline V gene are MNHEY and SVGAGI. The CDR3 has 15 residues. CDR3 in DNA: TGTGCCAGCAGGCTCGCTCTAGCGGGGGGCGGTGAGCAGTTCTTC. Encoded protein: CASRLALAGGGEQFF.

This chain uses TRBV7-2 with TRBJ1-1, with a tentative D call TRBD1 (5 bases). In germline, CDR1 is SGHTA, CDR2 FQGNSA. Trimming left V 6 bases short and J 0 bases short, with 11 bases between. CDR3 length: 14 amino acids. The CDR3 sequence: CASRLQAMNTEAFF. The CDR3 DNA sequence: TGTGCCAGCAGATTACAGGCCATGAACACTGAAGCTTTCTTT.

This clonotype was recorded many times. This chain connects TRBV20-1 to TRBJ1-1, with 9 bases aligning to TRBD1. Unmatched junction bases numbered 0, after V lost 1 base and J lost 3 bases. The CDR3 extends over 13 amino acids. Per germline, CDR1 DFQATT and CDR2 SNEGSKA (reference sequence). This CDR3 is CSARGQGDTEAFF. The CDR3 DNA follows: TGCAGTGCTAGAGGACAGGGGGACACTGAAGCTTTCTTT.

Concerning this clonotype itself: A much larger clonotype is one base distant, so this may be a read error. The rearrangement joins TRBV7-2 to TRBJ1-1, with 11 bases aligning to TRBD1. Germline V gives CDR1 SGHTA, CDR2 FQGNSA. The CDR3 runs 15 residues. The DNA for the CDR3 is TGTGTCAGCAGCACTGGACAGGGGGCTGGCACTGAAGCTTTCTTT. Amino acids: CVSSTGQGAGTEAFF. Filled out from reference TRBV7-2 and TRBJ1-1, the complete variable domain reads GAGVSQSPSNKVTEKGKDVELRCDPISGHTALYWYRQSLGQGLEFLIYFQGNSAPDKSGLPSDRFSAERTGGSVSTLTIQRTQQEDSAVYLCVSSTGQGAGTEAFFGQGTRLTVV.

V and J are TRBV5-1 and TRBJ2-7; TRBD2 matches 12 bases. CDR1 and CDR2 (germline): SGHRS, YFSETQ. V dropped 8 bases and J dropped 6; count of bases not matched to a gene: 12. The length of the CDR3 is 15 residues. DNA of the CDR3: TGCGCCAGTAGCGCCCGACTAGCGGGGGAGTGCGAGCAGTACTTC. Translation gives CASSARLAGECEQYF.

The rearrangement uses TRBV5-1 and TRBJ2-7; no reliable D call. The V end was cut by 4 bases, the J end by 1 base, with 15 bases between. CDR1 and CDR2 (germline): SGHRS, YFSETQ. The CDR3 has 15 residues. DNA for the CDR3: TGCGCCAGCAGCCTCGGGCACCTTTCTTCCTACGAGCAGTACTTC. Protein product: CASSLGHLSSYEQYF.

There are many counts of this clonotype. CDR3 in amino acids: CASRGTGFYGYTF. CDR3 sequence (DNA): TGCGCCAGCAGAGGGACAGGGTTCTATGGCTACACCTTC. The chain employs TRBV10-2 and TRBJ1-2; 9 bases agree with TRBD1. The CDR3 consists of 13 residues. Germline V CDR1 and CDR2: WSHSY, SAAADI. The junction had 3 bases not matched to a gene; V was cut back by 6 bases and J by 4 bases.

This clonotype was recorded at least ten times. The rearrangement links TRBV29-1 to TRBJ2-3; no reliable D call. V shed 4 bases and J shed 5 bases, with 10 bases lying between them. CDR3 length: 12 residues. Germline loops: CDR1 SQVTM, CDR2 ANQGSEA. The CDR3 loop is CSVVSHLDTQYF. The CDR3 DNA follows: TGCAGCGTTGTGTCCCATTTAGATACGCAGTATTTT.

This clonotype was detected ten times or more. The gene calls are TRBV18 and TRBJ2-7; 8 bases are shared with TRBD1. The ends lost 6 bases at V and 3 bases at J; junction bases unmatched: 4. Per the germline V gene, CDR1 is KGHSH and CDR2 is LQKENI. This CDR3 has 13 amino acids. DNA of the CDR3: TGTGCCAGCTCCCCGGACAGGGACTACGAGCAGTACTTC. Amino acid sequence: CASSPDRDYEQYF. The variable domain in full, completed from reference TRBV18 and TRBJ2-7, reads NAGVMQNPRHLVRRRGQEARLRCSPMKGHSHVYWYRQLPEEGLKFMVYLQKENIIDESGMPKERFSAEFPKEGPSILRIQQVVRGDSAAYFCASSPDRDYEQYFGPGTRLTVT.

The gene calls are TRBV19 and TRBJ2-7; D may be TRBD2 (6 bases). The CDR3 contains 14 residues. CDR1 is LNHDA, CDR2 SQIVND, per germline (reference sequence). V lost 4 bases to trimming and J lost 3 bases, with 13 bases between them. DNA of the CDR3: TGTGCCAGTAGTACGGACTATGAATACTACGAGCAGTACTTC. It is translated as CASSTDYEYYEQYF.

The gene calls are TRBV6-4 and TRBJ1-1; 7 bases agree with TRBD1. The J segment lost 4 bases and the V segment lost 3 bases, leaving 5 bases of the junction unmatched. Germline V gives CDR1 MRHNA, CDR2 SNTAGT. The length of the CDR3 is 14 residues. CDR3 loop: CASSETGARTEAFF. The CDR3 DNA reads TGTGCCAGCAGTGAAACAGGGGCGCGCACTGAAGCTTTCTTT.

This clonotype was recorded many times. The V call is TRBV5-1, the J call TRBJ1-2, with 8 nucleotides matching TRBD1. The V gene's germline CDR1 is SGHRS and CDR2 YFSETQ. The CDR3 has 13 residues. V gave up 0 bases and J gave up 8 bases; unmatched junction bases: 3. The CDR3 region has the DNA TGCGCCAGCAGCTTGGCAGGGGGCGAGGGCTACACCTTC. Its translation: CASSLAGGEGYTF.

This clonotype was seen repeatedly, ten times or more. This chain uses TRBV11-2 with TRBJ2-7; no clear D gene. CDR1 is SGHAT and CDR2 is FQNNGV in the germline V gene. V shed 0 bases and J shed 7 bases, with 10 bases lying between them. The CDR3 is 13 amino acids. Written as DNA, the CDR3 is TGTGCCAGCAGCTTAGACAGATTACATGAGCAGTACTTC. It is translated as CASSLDRLHEQYF.

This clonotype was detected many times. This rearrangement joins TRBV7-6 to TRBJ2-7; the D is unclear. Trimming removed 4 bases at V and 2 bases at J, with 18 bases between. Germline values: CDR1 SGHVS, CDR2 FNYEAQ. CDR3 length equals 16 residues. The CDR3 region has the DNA TGTGCCAGCAGCTACACAGACCGCGCTCACGCCTACGAGCAGTACTTC. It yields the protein CASSYTDRAHAYEQYF.

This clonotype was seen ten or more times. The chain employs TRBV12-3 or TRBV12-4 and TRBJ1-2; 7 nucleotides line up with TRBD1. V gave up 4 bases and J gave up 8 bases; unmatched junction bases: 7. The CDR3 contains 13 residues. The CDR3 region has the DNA TGTGCCAGCAGTTCCACAGGGGCGAAAGGCTACACCTTC. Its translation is CASSSTGAKGYTF.

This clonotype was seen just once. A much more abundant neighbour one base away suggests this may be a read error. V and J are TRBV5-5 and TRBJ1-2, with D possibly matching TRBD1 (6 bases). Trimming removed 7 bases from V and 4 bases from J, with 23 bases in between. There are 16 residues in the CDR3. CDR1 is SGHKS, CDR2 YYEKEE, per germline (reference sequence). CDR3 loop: CASGARLAGTSYGYTF. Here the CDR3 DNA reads TGTGCCAGCGGGGCACGGCTCGCAGGGACAAGCTATGGCTACACCTTC.

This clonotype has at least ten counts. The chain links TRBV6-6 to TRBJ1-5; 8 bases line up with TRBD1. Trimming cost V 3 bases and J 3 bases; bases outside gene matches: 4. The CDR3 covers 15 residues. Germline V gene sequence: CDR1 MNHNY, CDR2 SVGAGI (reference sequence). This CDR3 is CASSYVQGVNQPQHF. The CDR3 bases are TGTGCCAGCAGTTATGTACAGGGGGTCAATCAGCCCCAGCATTTT.

CDR3 in DNA: TGTGCCACCAGTGATTTTAGCGGGGGGGTAGGTGAGCAGTTCTTC. It codes for CATSDFSGGVGEQFF. The J gene is TRBJ2-1, the V gene TRBV24-1, with 11 bases lining up with TRBD2. CDR1 and CDR2 from the germline V gene are KGHDR and SFDVKD. V was pared by 1 base and J by 9 bases, with 4 bases of the junction left unmatched. The CDR3 is made up of 15 amino acids.

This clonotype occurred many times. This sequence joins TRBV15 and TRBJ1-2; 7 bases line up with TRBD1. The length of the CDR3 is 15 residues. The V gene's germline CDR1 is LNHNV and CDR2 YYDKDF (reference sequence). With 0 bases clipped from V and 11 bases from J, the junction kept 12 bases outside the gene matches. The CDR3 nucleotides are TGTGCCACCAGCAGAGATCGCACCCCGGGACAGAAGTACACCTTC. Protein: CATSRDRTPGQKYTF.

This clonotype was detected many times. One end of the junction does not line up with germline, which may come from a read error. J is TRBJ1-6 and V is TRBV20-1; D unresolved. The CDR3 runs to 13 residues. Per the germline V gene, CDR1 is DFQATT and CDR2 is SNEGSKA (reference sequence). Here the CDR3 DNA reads TGCAGCGCTAGAGTGGGCAGGCATTCACCCCTCCACTTT. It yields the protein CSARVGRHSPLHF.

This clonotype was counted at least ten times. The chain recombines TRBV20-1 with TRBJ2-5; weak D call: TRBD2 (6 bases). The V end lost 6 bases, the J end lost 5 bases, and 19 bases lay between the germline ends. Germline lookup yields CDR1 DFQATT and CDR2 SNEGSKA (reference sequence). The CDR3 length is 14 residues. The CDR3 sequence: CSALLVDGGETQYF. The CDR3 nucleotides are TGCAGTGCCTTACTTGTGGACGGAGGGGAGACCCAGTACTTC.

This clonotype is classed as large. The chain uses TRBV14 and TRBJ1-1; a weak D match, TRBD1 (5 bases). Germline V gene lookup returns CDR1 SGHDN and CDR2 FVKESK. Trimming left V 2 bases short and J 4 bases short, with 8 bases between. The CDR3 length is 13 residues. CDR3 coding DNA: TGTGCCAGCAGCCAAACGGGGGGCACTGAAGCTTTCTTT. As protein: CASSQTGGTEAFF. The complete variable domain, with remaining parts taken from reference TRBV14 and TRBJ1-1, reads EAGVTQFPSHSVIEKGQTVTLRCDPISGHDNLYWYRRVMGKEIKFLLHFVKESKQDESGMPNNRFLAERTGGTYSTLKVQPAELEDSGVYFCASSQTGGTEAFFGQGTRLTVV.

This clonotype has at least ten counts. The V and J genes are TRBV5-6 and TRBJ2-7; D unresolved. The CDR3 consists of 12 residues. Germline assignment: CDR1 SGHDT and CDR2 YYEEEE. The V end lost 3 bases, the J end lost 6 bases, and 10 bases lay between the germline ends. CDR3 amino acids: CASSYLSSEQYF. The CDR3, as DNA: TGTGCCAGCAGCTACTTGAGTTCCGAGCAGTACTTC.